Described below is a single T cell receptor beta chain sequence and its context. The antigen is unknown. The ends were cut back, 5 bases at V and 6 bases at J, with 14 bases in the middle. There are 14 residues in the CDR3. The germline gives CDR1 MDHEN, CDR2 SYDVKM. The sample comes from a study of T cell responses to AZD1222 COVID-19 vaccine. Study results and caveats: Most donors were white British and more were female, and clonal diversity was possibly underestimated. Just 6 or 7 AZD1222 recipients were seropositive at baseline. Unmutated variant regions reportedly attract nearly half of all spike-specific TCRs.

Here immunoSEQ multiplex PCR was the method, and the copy in TCRdb shows in-frame clones only, minus some. The data hold 150,000 to 200,000 clones, with just over 90% observed a single time. This chain connects TRBV28 to TRBJ2-1; either TRBD1 or TRBD2 may fit D (6 bases each). The sequence came from an adult in good health. Sample: peripheral blood, taken on day 0 of AZD1222 vaccination. This CDR3 is CASSEHREANEQFF. As DNA, the CDR3 is TGTGCCAGCAGTGAACACAGGGAGGCCAATGAGCAGTTCTTC.